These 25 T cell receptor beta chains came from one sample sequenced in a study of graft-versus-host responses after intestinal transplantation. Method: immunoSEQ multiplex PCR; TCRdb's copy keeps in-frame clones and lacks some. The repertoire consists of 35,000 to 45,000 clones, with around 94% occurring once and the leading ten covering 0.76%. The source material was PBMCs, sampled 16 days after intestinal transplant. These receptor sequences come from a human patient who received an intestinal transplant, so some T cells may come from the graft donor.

For the CDR3, the DNA is TGTGCCAGCAGTCATCAGGCCCCCTACGAGCAGTACTTC. As protein: CASSHQAPYEQYF. The rearrangement links TRBV6-5 to TRBJ2-7; D gene unclear. Trimming took off 5 bases at V and 2 bases at J, with 10 bases between the two ends. The CDR3 runs 13 residues. From germline, CDR1 is MNHEY and CDR2 SVGAGI.

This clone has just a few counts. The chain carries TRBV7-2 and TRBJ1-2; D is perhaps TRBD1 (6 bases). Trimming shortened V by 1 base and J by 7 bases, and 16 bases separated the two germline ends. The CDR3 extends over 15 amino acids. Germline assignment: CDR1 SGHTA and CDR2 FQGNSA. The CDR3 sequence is CASSLVFGGGSGYTF. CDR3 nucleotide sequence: TGTGCCAGCAGCTTAGTCTTTGGGGGGGGCTCTGGCTACACCTTC.

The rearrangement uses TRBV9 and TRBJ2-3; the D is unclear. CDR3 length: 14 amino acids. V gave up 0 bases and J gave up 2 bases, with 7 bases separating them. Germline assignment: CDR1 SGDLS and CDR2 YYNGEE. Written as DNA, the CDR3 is TGTGCCAGCAGCGTAGGTGGCGTCACAGATACGCAGTATTTT. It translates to CASSVGGVTDTQYF.

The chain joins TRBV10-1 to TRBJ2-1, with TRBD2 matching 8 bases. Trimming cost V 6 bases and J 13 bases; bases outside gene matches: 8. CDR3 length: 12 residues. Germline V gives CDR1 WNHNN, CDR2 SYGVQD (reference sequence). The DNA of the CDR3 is TGCGCCAGCAGCGTATACGGGACTAGACAGTTCTTC. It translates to CASSVYGTRQFF.

The CDR3 loop reads CASSIVDRETQYF. DNA for the CDR3: TGTGCCAGTAGTATAGTGGACAGAGAGACCCAGTACTTC. The chain couples TRBV19 to TRBJ2-5; a possible D gene is TRBD1 (6 bases). Germline V gene data show CDR1 as LNHDA and CDR2 as SQIVND (reference sequence). The CDR3 is 13 amino acids. The germline V and J ends were trimmed by 1 base and 4 bases, with 7 bases remaining between them.

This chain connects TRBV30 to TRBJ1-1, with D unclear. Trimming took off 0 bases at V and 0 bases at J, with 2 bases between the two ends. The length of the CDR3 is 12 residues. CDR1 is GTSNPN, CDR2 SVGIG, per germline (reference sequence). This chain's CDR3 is CAWSVMNTEAFF. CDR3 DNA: TGTGCCTGGAGTGTAATGAACACTGAAGCTTTCTTT.

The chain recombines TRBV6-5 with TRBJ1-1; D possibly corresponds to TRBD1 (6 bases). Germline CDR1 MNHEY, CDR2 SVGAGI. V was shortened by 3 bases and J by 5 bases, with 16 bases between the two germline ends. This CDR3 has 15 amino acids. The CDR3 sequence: CASSYTLTGRTEAFF. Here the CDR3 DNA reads TGTGCCAGCAGTTATACCCTAACAGGGAGAACTGAAGCTTTCTTT.

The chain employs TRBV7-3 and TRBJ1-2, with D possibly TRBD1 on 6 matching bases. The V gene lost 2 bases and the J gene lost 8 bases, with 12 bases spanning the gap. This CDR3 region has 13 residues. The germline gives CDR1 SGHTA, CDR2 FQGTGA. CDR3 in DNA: TGTGCCAGCAGCTTAGGGCCAGGGGAAGGCTACACCTTC. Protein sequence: CASSLGPGEGYTF.

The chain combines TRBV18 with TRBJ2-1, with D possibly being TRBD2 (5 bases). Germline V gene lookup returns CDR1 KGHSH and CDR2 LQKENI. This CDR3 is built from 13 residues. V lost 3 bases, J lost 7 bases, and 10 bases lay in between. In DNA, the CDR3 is TGTGCCAGCTCACCGCCTAGCAGGAATGAGCAGTTCTTC. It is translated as CASSPPSRNEQFF. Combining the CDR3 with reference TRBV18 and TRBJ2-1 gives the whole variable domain NAGVMQNPRHLVRRRGQEARLRCSPMKGHSHVYWYRQLPEEGLKFMVYLQKENIIDESGMPKERFSAEFPKEGPSILRIQQVVRGDSAAYFCASSPPSRNEQFFGPGTRLTVL.

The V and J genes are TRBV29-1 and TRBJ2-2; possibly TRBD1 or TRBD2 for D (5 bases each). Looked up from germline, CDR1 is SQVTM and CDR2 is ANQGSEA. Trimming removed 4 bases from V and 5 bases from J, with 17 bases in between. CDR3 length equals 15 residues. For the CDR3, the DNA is TGCAGCGTTGGCTTTCCAGTGGGGGAAACCGGGGAGCTGTTTTTT. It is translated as CSVGFPVGETGELFF.

The CDR3 sequence is CTSSYRMGDCYSYEQYF. The CDR3 coding sequence is TGCACCAGCAGCTATCGAATGGGTGATTGCTACTCCTACGAGCAGTACTTC. V and J are TRBV1 and TRBJ2-7. TRBV1 is deemed a pseudogene. The CDR3 spans 17 residues.

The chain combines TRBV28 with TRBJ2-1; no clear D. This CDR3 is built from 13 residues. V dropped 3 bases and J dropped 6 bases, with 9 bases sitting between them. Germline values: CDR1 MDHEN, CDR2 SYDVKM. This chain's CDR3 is CASSFRLINEQFF. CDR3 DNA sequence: TGTGCCAGCAGTTTCCGGCTGATCAATGAGCAGTTCTTC.

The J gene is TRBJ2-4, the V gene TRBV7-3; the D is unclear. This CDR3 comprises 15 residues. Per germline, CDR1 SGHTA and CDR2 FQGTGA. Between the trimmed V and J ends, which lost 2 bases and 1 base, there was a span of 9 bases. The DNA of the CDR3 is TGTGCCAGCAGCTTACCATGGAGTGCCAAAAACATTCAGTACTTC. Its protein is CASSLPWSAKNIQYF.

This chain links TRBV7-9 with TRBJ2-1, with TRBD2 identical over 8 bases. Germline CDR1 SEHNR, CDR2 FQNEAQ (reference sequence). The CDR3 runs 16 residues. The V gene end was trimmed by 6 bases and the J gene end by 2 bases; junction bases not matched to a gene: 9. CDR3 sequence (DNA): TGTGCCAGCAGACTTTCCGGGACTAGTCCCTACAATGAGCAGTTCTTC. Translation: CASRLSGTSPYNEQFF.

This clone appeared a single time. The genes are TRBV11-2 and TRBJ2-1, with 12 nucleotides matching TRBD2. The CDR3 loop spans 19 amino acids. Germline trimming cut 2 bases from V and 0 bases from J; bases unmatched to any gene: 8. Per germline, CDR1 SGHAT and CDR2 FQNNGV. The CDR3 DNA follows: TGTGCCAGCAGCTTAATGACTAGCGGGAGTGGGAGCTCCTACAATGAGCAGTTCTTC. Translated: CASSLMTSGSGSSYNEQFF.

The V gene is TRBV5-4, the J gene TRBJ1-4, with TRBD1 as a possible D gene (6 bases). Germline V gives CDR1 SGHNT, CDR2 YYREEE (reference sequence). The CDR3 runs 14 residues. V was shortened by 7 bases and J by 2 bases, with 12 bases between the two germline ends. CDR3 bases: TGTGCCAGCCGACGGAGGGGGACTAATGAAAAACTGTTTTTT. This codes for CASRRRGTNEKLFF.

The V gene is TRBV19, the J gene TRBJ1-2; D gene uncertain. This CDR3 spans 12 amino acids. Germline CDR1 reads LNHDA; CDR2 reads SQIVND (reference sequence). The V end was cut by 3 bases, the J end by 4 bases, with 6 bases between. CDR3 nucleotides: TGTGCCAGTAGTATGGGTGGCTATGGCTACACCTTC. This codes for CASSMGGYGYTF.

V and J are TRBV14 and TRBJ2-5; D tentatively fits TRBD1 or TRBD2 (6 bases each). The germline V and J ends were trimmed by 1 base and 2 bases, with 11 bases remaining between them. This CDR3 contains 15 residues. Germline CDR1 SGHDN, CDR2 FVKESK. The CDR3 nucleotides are TGTGCCAGCAGCCAAGTTGGGGGGCCACAAGAGACCCAGTACTTC. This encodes CASSQVGGPQETQYF.

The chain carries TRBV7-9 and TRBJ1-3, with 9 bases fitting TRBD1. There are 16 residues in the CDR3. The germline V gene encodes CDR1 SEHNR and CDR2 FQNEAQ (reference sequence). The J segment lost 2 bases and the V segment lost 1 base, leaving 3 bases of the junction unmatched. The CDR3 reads CASSLDDRGAGNTIYF. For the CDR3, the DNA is TGTGCCAGCAGCTTAGACGACAGGGGGGCTGGAAACACCATATATTTT. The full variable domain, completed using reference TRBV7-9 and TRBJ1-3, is DTGVSQNPRHKITKRGQNVTFRCDPISEHNRLYWYRQTLGQGPEFLTYFQNEAQLEKSRLLSDRFSAERPKGSFSTLEIQRTEQGDSAMYLCASSLDDRGAGNTIYFGEGSWLTVV.

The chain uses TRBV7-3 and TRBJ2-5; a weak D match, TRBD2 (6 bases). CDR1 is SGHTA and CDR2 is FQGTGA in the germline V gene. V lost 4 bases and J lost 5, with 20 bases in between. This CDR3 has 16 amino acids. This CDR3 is CASSSRGISGRETQYF. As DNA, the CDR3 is TGTGCCAGCAGCTCCCGTGGGATTAGCGGTAGGGAGACCCAGTACTTC.

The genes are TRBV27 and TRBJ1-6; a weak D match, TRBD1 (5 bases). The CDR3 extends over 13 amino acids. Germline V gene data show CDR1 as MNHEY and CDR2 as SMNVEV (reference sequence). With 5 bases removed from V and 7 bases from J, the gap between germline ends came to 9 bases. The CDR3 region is CASSRQGNSPLHF. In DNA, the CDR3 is TGTGCCAGCAGTCGTCAGGGCAATTCACCCCTCCACTTT.

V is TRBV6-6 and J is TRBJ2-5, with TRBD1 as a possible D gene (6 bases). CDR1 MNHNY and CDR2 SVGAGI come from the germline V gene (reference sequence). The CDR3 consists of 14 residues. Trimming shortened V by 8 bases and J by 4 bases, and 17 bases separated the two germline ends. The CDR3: CASGKDSVVETQYF. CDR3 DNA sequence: TGTGCCAGCGGCAAGGACAGCGTGGTAGAGACCCAGTACTTC.

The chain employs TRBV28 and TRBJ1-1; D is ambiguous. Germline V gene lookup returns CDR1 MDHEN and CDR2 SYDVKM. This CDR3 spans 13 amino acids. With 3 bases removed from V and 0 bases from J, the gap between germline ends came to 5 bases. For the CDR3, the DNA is TGTGCCAGCAGTTTGGGAATGAACACTGAAGCTTTCTTT. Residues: CASSLGMNTEAFF.

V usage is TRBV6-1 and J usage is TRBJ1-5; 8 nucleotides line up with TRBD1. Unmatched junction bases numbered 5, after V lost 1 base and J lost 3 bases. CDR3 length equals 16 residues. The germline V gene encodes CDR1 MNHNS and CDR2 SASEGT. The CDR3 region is CASSEEGRGPNQPQHF. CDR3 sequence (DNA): TGTGCCAGCAGTGAAGAGGGCAGGGGGCCCAATCAGCCCCAGCATTTT.

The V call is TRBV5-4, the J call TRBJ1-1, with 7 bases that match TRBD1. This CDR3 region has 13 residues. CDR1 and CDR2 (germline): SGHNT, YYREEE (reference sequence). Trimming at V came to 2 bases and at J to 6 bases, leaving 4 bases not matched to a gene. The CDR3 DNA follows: TGTGCCAGCAGCTTTCAGGGGGGTCCTGAAGCTTTCTTT. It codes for CASSFQGGPEAFF.